These T cell receptor beta chains were read from a single sample in a study of cytomegalovirus exposure and HLA in healthy donors. Sequencing used immunoSEQ multiplex PCR; TCRdb keeps in-frame clones, though not all of them. The sample lists 300,000 to 350,000 clones, approximately 86% occurring once. Specimen: PBMCs. These receptors came from a man aged 25 to 45 in good health and CMV-seronegative. Both conserved end residues are part of each CDR3. The D gene is left open where the match is weak. Rows give clone size only sometimes, using once, few, many, or a class for an expanded clone.

TRBV25-1	NA	TRBJ1-6	NA	TGTGCCAGCAGTGAATTTCTAGAATTCCGGTACCCCCTCCACTTT	CASSEFLEFRYPLHF
TRBV5-1	NA	TRBJ2-7	NA	TGCGCCAGCAGCCGAAGGAGAGCTCGGGAAAGTGGTATCCACGAGCAGTACTTC	CASSRRRARESGIHEQYF
TRBV7-2	NA	TRBJ2-3	NA	TGTGCCAGCAGCCCCGGGTCAGATACGCAGTATTTT	CASSPGSDTQYF
TRBV7-9	once	TRBJ2-3	TRBD2	TGTGCCAGCAGCTTAATGGGGACTAGCGGGGGCACAGATACGCAGTATTTT	CASSLMGTSGGTDTQYF
TRBV2	NA	TRBJ2-7	NA	TGTGCCAGCAGAGGGGGGACAGACTCCTTCTACGAGCAGTACTTC	CASRGGTDSFYEQYF
TRBV10-2	NA	TRBJ1-5	NA	TGCGCCAGCAGTCTAGGGGCGGCGAGCAATCAGCCCCAGCATTTT	CASSLGAASNQPQHF
TRBV2	once	TRBJ1-2	NA	TGTGCCAGCAGTGTAAGCACAGCAGCTAACTATGGCTACACCTTC	CASSVSTAANYGYTF
TRBV6-6	NA	TRBJ1-1	TRBD1	TGTGCCAGCAGTTCCTGGACAGGTCAGGTTAGCACTGAAGCTTTCTTT	CASSSWTGQVSTEAFF
TRBV29-1	NA	TRBJ1-5	NA	TGCAGCGTTGAAACCCAACATGGTAGCAATCAGCCCCAGCATTTT	CSVETQHGSNQPQHF
TRBV5-4	NA	TRBJ2-3	TRBD2	TGTGCCAGCAGCTTGGCCAACAGCGGGGGTACAGATACGCAGTATTTT	CASSLANSGGTDTQYF
TRBV9	NA	TRBJ2-3	NA	TGTGCCAGCAGCGCCAACAGGGATACGCAGTATTTT	CASSANRDTQYF
TRBV6-1	NA	TRBJ1-1	TRBD1	TGTGCCAGCAGTGAAGGGGGGACAGTAGGTTGGAACACTGAAGCTTTCTTT	CASSEGGTVGWNTEAFF
TRBV25-1	NA	TRBJ1-2	NA	TGTGCCAGCAGGGCTCCCGCGGGCGGAGGGAGGAATGGCTACACCTTC	CASRAPAGGGRNGYTF
TRBV18	NA	TRBJ2-2	NA	TGTGCCAGCTCACCTGTTAGCCAGGGGATCGGGGAGCTGTTTTTT	CASSPVSQGIGELFF
TRBV2	NA	TRBJ2-6	NA	TGTGCCAGCAGTGCCGGGGCTGGGGCCAACGTCCTGACTTTC	CASSAGAGANVLTF
TRBV7-2	NA	TRBJ1-1	NA	TGTGCCAGCAGGCTAGAGTTCGGCGAAGCTTTCTTT	CASRLEFGEAFF